These 22 T cell receptor beta chains share one sample of origin, sequenced in a study of blood T cell repertoires in COVID-19. TCRdb's copy holds only in-frame clones and misses some; the assay was immunoSEQ multiplex PCR. The sample consists of about 250,000 clones, approximately 85% of them appearing once. Input material: PBMCs or T cells enriched from blood (not recorded which). These receptors originate from a woman in her forties or fifties with acute COVID-19.

The V gene is TRBV4-3, the J gene TRBJ2-7; possible D gene TRBD2, 6 bases. The CDR3 is made up of 14 amino acids. The germline V gene has CDR1 LGHNA and CDR2 YSLEER. V lost 3 bases and J 7 bases, leaving 16 bases between the germline ends. CDR3 loop: CASSQDRGLREQYF. The CDR3 DNA reads as TGCGCCAGCAGCCAGGACCGGGGGTTAAGGGAGCAGTACTTC.

In nucleotides, the CDR3 is TGTGCCAGCAGCTTAGGCGGGGGGCAAGAGACCCAGTACTTC. Its protein is CASSLGGGQETQYF. This chain links TRBV11-1 with TRBJ2-5; 8 bases agree with TRBD2. Germline CDR1 reads SGHAT; CDR2 reads FQDESV (reference sequence). V trimming: 1 base; J trimming: 2 bases; junction bases outside the gene matches: 0. This CDR3 is 14 amino acids long.

The chain uses TRBV9 and TRBJ1-2; 8 bases align to TRBD1. The CDR3 is made up of 15 amino acids. V lost 2 bases to trimming and J lost 4 bases; unmatched junction nucleotides: 7. Looked up from germline, CDR1 is SGDLS and CDR2 is YYNGEE. CDR3 loop: CASSVLGQGGYGYTF. CDR3 in DNA: TGTGCCAGCAGCGTGCTCGGACAGGGCGGCTATGGCTACACCTTC.

This rearrangement joins TRBV7-2 to TRBJ2-3; 12 bases match TRBD2. CDR1 and CDR2 (germline): SGHTA, FQGNSA. The V and J ends lost 3 bases and 6 bases, in that order; junction bases with no gene match: 4. The CDR3 is 15 amino acids. CDR3 amino acids: CASSFLAGGEDTQYF. DNA for the CDR3: TGTGCCAGCAGCTTCCTAGCGGGGGGGGAGGATACGCAGTATTTT.

The gene calls are TRBV4-1 and TRBJ2-1; tentative D call: TRBD2 (5 bases). Germline loops: CDR1 MGHRA, CDR2 YSYEKL. Trimming removed 2 bases at V and 1 base at J, with 18 bases between. This CDR3 is 18 amino acids long. The CDR3 reads CASSQNSDGVGSYNEQFF. The CDR3 bases are TGCGCCAGCAGCCAAAATAGCGACGGGGTGGGGTCCTACAATGAGCAGTTCTTC.

The chain links TRBV15 to TRBJ1-1; D is unresolved. V shed 0 bases and J shed 3 bases, with 5 bases lying between them. The germline gives CDR1 LNHNV, CDR2 YYDKDF (reference sequence). The CDR3 runs to 13 residues. The CDR3 DNA reads as TGTGCCACCAGCAGAGACCCTGACACTGAAGCTTTCTTT. Protein product: CATSRDPDTEAFF.

Regarding this clone: The sample contains more than one DNA sequence encoding this CDR3. This sequence joins TRBV3-1 (or the pseudogene TRBV3-2) and TRBJ1-3; D remains unclear. The CDR3 totals 12 residues. With 4 bases removed from V and 1 base from J, the gap between germline ends came to 2 bases. Germline-derived CDR1 and CDR2 are LGHDT and YNNKEL (reference sequence). This CDR3 is CASSPSGNTIYF. In DNA form, the CDR3 reads TGTGCCAGCAGCCCGTCTGGAAACACCATATATTTT.

The chain couples TRBV4-1 to TRBJ1-1; D possibly corresponds to TRBD1 (5 bases). From germline, CDR1 is MGHRA and CDR2 YSYEKL. Deletions cut 2 bases from V and 3 bases from J, with 16 bases between. This CDR3 contains 16 residues. As DNA, the CDR3 is TGCGCCAGCAGCCAATACGGGGGTTTAGAGGACACTGAAGCTTTCTTT. Translated: CASSQYGGLEDTEAFF.

V is TRBV19 and J is TRBJ1-5, with a weak D call TRBD1 (5 bases). Germline V CDR1 and CDR2: LNHDA, SQIVND (reference sequence). V lost 3 bases and J 2 bases, leaving 11 bases between the germline ends. The CDR3 contains 15 residues. CDR3 amino acids: CASSIRQIGNQPQHF. The CDR3 nucleotides are TGTGCCAGTAGTATCCGACAGATCGGCAATCAGCCCCAGCATTTT.

V usage is TRBV13 and J usage is TRBJ1-2; 10 nucleotides match TRBD1. The CDR3 extends over 18 amino acids. V shed 1 base, J shed 2 bases, and the junction held 10 bases outside the gene matches. Germline V CDR1 and CDR2: PRHDT, FYEKMQ (reference sequence). The CDR3 reads CASSLDLGQGLRNYGYTF. The CDR3 DNA reads TGTGCCAGCAGCTTAGATTTGGGACAGGGGCTAAGGAACTATGGCTACACCTTC.

This chain links TRBV5-1 with TRBJ2-5; D is unclear. Trimming took 5 bases from V and 4 from J, leaving 21 bases between them. The CDR3 has 16 amino acids. Germline V gene sequence: CDR1 SGHRS, CDR2 YFSETQ. CDR3 in DNA: TGCGCCAGCAGTACTTTTAGCTCTCCACCGGGAGAGACCCAGTACTTC. Its protein is CASSTFSSPPGETQYF.

In this sample, this clone turned up a few times. The V gene is TRBV5-4, the J gene TRBJ1-6; a possible D gene is TRBD1 (6 bases). The CDR3 spans 15 residues. Trimming took 1 base from V and 7 from J, leaving 12 bases between them. CDR1 and CDR2 (germline): SGHNT, YYREEE (reference sequence). The CDR3 sequence is CASSLTTGRNSPLHF. The CDR3 DNA reads as TGTGCCAGCAGCTTGACGACAGGAAGAAATTCACCCCTCCACTTT.

This chain connects TRBV11-2 to TRBJ1-2; the match to TRBD1 covers 11 bases. In germline, CDR1 is SGHAT, CDR2 FQNNGV. This CDR3 region has 13 residues. The V and J ends lost 5 bases and 8 bases, in that order; junction bases with no gene match: 4. CDR3 loop: CASSRDRGEGYTF. The CDR3 bases are TGTGCCAGCAGCCGGGACAGGGGGGAGGGCTACACCTTC.

The chain uses TRBV7-2 and TRBJ1-1, with no clear D. Germline assignment: CDR1 SGHTA and CDR2 FQGNSA. V lost 1 base, J lost 4 bases, and 10 bases lay in between. This CDR3 comprises 14 residues. The CDR3 protein is CASSLDNTPTEAFF. The DNA of the CDR3 is TGTGCCAGCAGCTTAGATAACACACCCACTGAAGCTTTCTTT.

The gene calls are TRBV19 and TRBJ2-1; 8 nucleotides align to TRBD1. V dropped 4 bases and J dropped 9; count of bases not matched to a gene: 11. This CDR3 spans 15 amino acids. Germline V CDR1 and CDR2: LNHDA, SQIVND (reference sequence). The CDR3 region is CASSTRTGNGGEQFF. In nucleotides, the CDR3 is TGTGCCAGTAGTACCCGGACAGGGAACGGGGGTGAGCAGTTCTTC. Complete variable domain (other parts from reference TRBV19 and TRBJ2-1): DGGITQSPKYLFRKEGQNVTLSCEQNLNHDAMYWYRQDPGQGLRLIYYSQIVNDFQKGDIAEGYSVSREKKESFPLTVTSAQKNPTAFYLCASSTRTGNGGEQFFGPGTRLTVL.

In its sample, this clone was seen once. V and J are TRBV6-5 and TRBJ2-5; maybe TRBD1 (7 bases). The CDR3 extends over 15 amino acids. Germline V gives CDR1 MNHEY, CDR2 SVGAGI. V was clipped by 7 bases and J by 3 bases, with 18 bases between them. The CDR3 region has the DNA TGTGCCAGCACCGGAGGGGACAGCAGTGAAGAGACCCAGTACTTC. Residues: CASTGGDSSEETQYF.

This clone has just a few counts. This sequence joins TRBV29-1 and TRBJ1-1; tentatively, D is TRBD1 (6 bases). Trimming shortened V by 4 bases and J by 8 bases, and 11 bases separated the two germline ends. CDR3 size: 11 residues. Germline V gives CDR1 SQVTM, CDR2 ANQGSEA. CDR3 DNA: TGCAGCGTTGGGACAGCCCCAGAAGCTTTCTTT. It encodes CSVGTAPEAFF.

V is TRBV9 and J is TRBJ1-2, with no clear D. The CDR3 covers 14 residues. V was cut by 0 bases and J by 8 bases, with 14 bases left in between. CDR1 and CDR2 from the germline V gene are SGDLS and YYNGEE. Here the CDR3 DNA reads TGTGCCAGCAGCGTAGATCTGACCGCGGGAGGCTACACCTTC. Amino acids: CASSVDLTAGGYTF.

The chain has TRBV7-6 and TRBJ1-6; TRBD1 agrees at 7 bases. V shed 5 bases and J 1 base; nucleotides not matched to a gene: 8. The CDR3 is 17 amino acids. Germline CDR1 SGHVS, CDR2 FNYEAQ. The CDR3 loop is CASSRAGGRSYNSPLHF. The CDR3 nucleotides read TGTGCCAGCAGCCGAGCAGGGGGGCGGTCCTATAATTCACCCCTCCACTTT.

The chain links TRBV29-1 to TRBJ1-2, with D unresolved. The CDR3 extends over 11 amino acids. V was clipped by 7 bases and J by 8 bases, with 14 bases between them. From germline, CDR1 is SQVTM and CDR2 ANQGSEA. This CDR3 reads CSALSGYGYTF. The CDR3 region has the DNA TGCAGCGCCCTGTCCGGGTACGGCTACACCTTC. Looking up the rest from reference TRBV29-1 and TRBJ1-2 gives the full variable domain: SAVISQKPSRDICQRGTSLTIQCQVDSQVTMMFWYRQQPGQSLTLIATANQGSEATYESGFVIDKFPISRPNLTFSTLTVSNMSPEDSSIYLCSALSGYGYTFGSGTRLTVV.

V and J are TRBV23-1 and TRBJ2-7, with D hard to call. TRBV23-1 is given ORF status, its function remaining uncertain. Trimming pared 4 bases from V and 2 bases from J, leaving 18 bases between. There are 16 residues in the CDR3. The CDR3 protein is CASSPIGAGEAYEQYF. The CDR3 bases are TGCGCCAGCAGTCCAATAGGCGCCGGAGAGGCCTACGAGCAGTACTTC.

This clone has only one observation. The genes are TRBV18 and TRBJ1-1; D uncertain. Trimming pared 3 bases from V and 0 bases from J, leaving 8 bases between. CDR1 is KGHSH and CDR2 is LQKENI in the germline V gene. The CDR3 has 14 amino acids. This CDR3 reads CASSPETMNTEAFF. As DNA, the CDR3 is TGTGCCAGCTCACCGGAGACTATGAACACTGAAGCTTTCTTT.